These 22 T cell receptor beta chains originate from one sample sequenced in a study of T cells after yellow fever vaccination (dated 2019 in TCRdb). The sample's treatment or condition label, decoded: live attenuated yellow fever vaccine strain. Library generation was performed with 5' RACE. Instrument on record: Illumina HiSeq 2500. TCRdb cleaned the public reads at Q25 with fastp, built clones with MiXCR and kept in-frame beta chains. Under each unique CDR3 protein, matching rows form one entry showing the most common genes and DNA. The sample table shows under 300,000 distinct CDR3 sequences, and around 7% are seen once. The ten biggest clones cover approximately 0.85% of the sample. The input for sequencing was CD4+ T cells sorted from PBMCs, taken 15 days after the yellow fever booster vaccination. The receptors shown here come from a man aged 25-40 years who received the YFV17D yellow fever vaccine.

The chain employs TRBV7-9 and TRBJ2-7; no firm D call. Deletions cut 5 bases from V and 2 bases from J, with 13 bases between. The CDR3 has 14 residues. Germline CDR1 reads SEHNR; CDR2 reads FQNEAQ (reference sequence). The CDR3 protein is CASSPRPAAYEQYF. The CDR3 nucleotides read TGTGCCAGCAGCCCTAGGCCAGCTGCCTACGAGCAGTACTTC.

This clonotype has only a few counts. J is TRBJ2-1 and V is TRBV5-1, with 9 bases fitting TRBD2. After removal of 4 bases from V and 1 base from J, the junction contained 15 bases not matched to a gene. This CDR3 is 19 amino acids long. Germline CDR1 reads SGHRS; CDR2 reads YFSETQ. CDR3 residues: CASSQVSSGNKLSYNEQFF. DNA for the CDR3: TGCGCCAGCAGCCAAGTATCTAGCGGGAATAAGCTTTCCTACAATGAGCAGTTCTTC.

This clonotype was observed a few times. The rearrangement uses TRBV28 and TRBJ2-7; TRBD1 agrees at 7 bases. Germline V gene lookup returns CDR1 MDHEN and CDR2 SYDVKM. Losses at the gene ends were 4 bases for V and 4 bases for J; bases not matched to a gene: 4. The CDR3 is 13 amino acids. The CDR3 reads CASSSHRGYEQYF. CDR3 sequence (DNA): TGTGCCAGCAGTTCGCACAGGGGTTACGAGCAGTACTTC.

CDR3 region: CASSFRRQLNTEAFF. The CDR3 DNA follows: TGTGCCAGCAGTTTTAGGCGACAGTTGAACACTGAAGCTTTCTTT. The rearrangement links TRBV12-3 or TRBV12-4 to TRBJ1-1, with D perhaps TRBD1 (5 bases). V lost 3 bases to trimming and J lost 0 bases, with 11 bases between them. The CDR3 has 15 amino acids.

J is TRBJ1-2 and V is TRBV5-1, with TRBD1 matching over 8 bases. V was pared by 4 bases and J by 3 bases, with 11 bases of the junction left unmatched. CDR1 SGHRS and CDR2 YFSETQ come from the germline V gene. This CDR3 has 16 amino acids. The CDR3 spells CASSPTGTGIDYGYTF. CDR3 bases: TGCGCCAGCAGCCCAACCGGGACAGGTATCGACTATGGCTACACCTTC. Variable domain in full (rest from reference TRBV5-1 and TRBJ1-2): KAGVTQTPRYLIKTRGQQVTLSCSPISGHRSVSWYQQTPGQGLQFLFEYFSETQRNKGNFPGRFSGRQFSNSRSEMNVSTLELGDSALYLCASSPTGTGIDYGYTFGSGTRLTVV.

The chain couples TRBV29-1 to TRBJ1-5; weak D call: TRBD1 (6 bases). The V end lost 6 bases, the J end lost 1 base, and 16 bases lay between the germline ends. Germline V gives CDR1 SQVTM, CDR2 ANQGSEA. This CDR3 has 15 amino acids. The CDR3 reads CSVGTGHPSNQPQHF. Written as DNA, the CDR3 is TGCAGCGTAGGGACGGGACATCCCAGCAATCAGCCCCAGCATTTT.

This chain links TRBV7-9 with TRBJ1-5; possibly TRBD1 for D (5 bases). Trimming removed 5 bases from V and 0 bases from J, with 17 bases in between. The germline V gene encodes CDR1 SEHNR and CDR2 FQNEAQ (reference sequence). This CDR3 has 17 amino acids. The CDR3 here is CASSLWGWGDSNQPQHF. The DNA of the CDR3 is TGTGCCAGCAGCCTCTGGGGGTGGGGCGATAGCAATCAGCCCCAGCATTTT.

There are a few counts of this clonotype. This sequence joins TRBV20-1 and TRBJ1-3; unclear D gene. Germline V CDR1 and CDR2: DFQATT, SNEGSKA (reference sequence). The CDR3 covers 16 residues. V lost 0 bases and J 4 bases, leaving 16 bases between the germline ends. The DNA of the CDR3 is TGCAGTGCTAGAGATTCGGTGGGAATCTCCGGAAACACCATATATTTT. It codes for CSARDSVGISGNTIYF.

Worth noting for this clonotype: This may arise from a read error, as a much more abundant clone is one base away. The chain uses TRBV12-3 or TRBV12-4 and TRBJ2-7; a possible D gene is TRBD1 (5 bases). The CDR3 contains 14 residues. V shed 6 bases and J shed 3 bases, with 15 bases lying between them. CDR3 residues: CASSPTGRDYEQYF. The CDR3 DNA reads TGTGCCAGCAGCCCTACAGGCCGTGACTACGAGCAGTACTTC.

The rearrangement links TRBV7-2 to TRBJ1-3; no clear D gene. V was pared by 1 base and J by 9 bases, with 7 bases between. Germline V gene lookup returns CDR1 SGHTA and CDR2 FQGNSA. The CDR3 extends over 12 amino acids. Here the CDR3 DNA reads TGTGCCAGCAGCTTAGACAGAAGCACCATATATTTT. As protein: CASSLDRSTIYF.

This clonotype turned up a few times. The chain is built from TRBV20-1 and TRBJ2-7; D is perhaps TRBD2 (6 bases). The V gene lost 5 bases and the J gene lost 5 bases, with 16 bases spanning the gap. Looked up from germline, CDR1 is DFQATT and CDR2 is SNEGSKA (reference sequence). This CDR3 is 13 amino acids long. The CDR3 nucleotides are TGCAGTGCTGTTCGCGGGGCCGAGGACGAGCAGTACTTC. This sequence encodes CSAVRGAEDEQYF.

CDR3 bases: TGTGCCAGCAGCCCCACTAGCGGGAGGCAGTACTTC. As protein: CASSPTSGRQYF. V is TRBV7-9 and J is TRBJ2-7, with 11 bases fitting TRBD2. Germline CDR1 SEHNR, CDR2 FQNEAQ (reference sequence). This CDR3 is built from 12 residues. The junction had 3 bases not matched to a gene; V was cut back by 5 bases and J by 9 bases.

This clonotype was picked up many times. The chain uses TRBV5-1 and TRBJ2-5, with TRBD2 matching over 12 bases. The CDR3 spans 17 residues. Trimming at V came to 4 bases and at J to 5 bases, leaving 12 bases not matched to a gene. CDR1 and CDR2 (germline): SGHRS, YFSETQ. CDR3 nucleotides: TGCGCCAGCAGCCCCGATCCGACTAGCGGGAGAAAGGAGACCCAGTACTTC. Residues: CASSPDPTSGRKETQYF.

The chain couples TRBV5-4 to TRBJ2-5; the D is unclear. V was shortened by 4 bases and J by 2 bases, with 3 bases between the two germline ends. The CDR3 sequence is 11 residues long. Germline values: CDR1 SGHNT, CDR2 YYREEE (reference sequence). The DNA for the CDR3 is TGTGCCAGCAGCATGCAAGAGACCCAGTACTTC. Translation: CASSMQETQYF.

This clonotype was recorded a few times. CDR3 coding DNA: TGTGCCAGCAAAAGGGGTGAGACCCAGTACTTC. Translating it yields CASKRGETQYF. This chain links TRBV2 with TRBJ2-5; TRBD1 might be the D (5 bases). There are 11 residues in the CDR3. CDR1 SNHLY and CDR2 FYNNEI come from the germline V gene. V gave up 7 bases and J gave up 5 bases, with 8 bases separating them. The full variable domain, rest sourced from reference TRBV2 and TRBJ2-5, is EPEVTQTPSHQVTQMGQEVILRCVPISNHLYFYWYRQILGQKVEFLVSFYNNEISEKSEIFDDQFSVERPDGSNFTLKIRSTKLEDSAMYFCASKRGETQYFGPGTRLLVL.

CDR3: CASSYRERTYEQYF. The CDR3 bases are TGTGCCAGTAGTTATCGGGAGCGCACCTACGAGCAGTACTTC. The chain recombines TRBV19 with TRBJ2-7, with D perhaps matching TRBD2 (6 bases). CDR3 length: 14 residues. Germline CDR1 is LNHDA and CDR2 is SQIVND (reference sequence). The V and J ends lost 5 bases and 2 bases respectively, with 13 bases between them.

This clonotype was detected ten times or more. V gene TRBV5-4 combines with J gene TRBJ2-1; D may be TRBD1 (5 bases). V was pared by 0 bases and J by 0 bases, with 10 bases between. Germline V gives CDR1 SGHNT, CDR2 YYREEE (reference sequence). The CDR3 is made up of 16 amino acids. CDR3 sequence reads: CASSLGQGTSYNEQFF. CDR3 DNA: TGTGCCAGCAGCTTGGGGCAGGGCACCTCCTACAATGAGCAGTTCTTC.

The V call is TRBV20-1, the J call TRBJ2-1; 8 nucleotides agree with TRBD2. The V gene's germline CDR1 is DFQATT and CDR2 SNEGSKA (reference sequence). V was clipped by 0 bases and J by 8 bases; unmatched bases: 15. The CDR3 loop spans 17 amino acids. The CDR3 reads CSARDWVIREGRDEQFF. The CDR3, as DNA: TGCAGTGCTAGAGATTGGGTGATACGGGAGGGCCGGGATGAGCAGTTCTTC.

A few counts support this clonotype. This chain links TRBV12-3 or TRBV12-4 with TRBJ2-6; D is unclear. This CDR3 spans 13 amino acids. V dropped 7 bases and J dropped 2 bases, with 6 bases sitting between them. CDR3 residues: CASTSTGANVLTF. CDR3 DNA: TGTGCCAGCACCTCGACTGGGGCCAACGTCCTGACTTTC.

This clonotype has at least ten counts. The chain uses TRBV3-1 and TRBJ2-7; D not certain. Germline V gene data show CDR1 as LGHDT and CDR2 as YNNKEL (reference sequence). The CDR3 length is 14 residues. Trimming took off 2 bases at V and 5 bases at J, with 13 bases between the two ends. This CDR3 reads CASSQLWEGNEQYF. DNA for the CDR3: TGTGCCAGCAGCCAACTGTGGGAAGGGAACGAGCAGTACTTC.

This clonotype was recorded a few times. The CDR3 region is CASSLSRGMFSGANVLTF. The CDR3 nucleotides are TGTGCCAGCAGCCTGAGTAGGGGGATGTTCTCTGGGGCCAACGTCCTGACTTTC. The chain joins TRBV5-4 to TRBJ2-6, with TRBD1 as a possible D gene (6 bases). CDR1 is SGHNT, CDR2 YYREEE, per germline (reference sequence). This CDR3 is built from 18 residues. Trimming took off 4 bases at V and 0 bases at J, with 17 bases between the two ends.

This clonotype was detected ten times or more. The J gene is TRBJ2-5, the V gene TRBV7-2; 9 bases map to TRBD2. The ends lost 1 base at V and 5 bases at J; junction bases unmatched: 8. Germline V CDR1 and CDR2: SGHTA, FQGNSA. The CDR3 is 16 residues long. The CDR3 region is CASSLEWREGRETQYF. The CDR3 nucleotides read TGTGCCAGCAGCTTAGAGTGGCGGGAGGGCCGGGAGACCCAGTACTTC.